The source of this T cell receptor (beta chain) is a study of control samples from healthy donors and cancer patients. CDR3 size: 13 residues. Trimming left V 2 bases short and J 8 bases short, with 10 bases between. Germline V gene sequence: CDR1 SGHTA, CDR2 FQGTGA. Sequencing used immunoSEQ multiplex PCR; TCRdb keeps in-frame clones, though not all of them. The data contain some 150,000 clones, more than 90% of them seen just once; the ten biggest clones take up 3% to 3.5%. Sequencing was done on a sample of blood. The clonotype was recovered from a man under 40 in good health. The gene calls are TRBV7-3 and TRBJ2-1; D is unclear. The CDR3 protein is CASSLGSGDEQFF. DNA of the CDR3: TGTGCCAGCAGCTTAGGGTCTGGTGATGAGCAGTTCTTC.